The rows below give T cell receptor beta chains drawn from one sample of a study of cytomegalovirus exposure and HLA in healthy donors. TCRdb's table, derived via immunoSEQ multiplex PCR, lists solely in-frame clones and lacks some. The data contain about 220,000 clones, 60% to 80% of them singletons. Sequencing was done on a sample of PBMCs. These receptors originate from a woman in her twenties or thirties in good health and CMV-seronegative. CDR3s include the opening cysteine and the closing phenylalanine or tryptophan. Fields, in order: J gene, D gene, V gene, clone size, CDR3 DNA, CDR3 protein. D genes are given only for firm matches. Expanded clones get a size class; other rows say once, few or many, or leave the size out.

TRBJ2-2 | TRBD1 | TRBV5-1 | - | TGCGCCAGCAGCCCTGGACAGGGGATAACCGGGGAGCTGTTTTTT | CASSPGQGITGELFF
TRBJ1-1 | TRBD1 | TRBV19 | once | TGTGCCAGTAGTATGGGGACAGGTAACACTGAAGCTTTCTTT | CASSMGTGNTEAFF
TRBJ2-7 | - | TRBV6-6 | - | TGTGCCAGCACCCCGCCCGGGGCCTACGAGCAGTACTTC | CASTPPGAYEQYF
TRBJ2-1 | - | TRBV6-5 | - | TGTGCCAGCAGCCGCCGCGATTACAATGAGCAGTTCTTC | CASSRRDYNEQFF
TRBJ1-2 | - | TRBV29-1 | - | TGCAGCGTTGAGGGTCCGGGCTATGGCTACACCTTC | CSVEGPGYGYTF
TRBJ1-4 | - | TRBV5-5 | - | TGTGCCAGCAGCATAGGGGCCCTGGAAGAAAAACTGTTTTTT | CASSIGALEEKLFF
TRBJ2-1 | - | TRBV2 | - | TGTGCCGGATTACAAACGCCGGAGGGAGCTCCGTTCTTC | CAGLQTPEGAPFF
TRBJ1-2 | - | TRBV7-9 | - | TGTGCCAGCAGCTTAGCTTCAGGGGCGCGTGACTATGGCTACACCTTC | CASSLASGARDYGYTF
TRBJ2-1 | TRBD2 | TRBV4-2 | - | TGTGCCAGCAGCCAAGTTCCGGGAGCGGGGGGTCTCAATGAGCAGTTCTTC | CASSQVPGAGGLNEQFF
TRBJ2-7 | TRBD1 | TRBV11-2 | - | TGTGCCAGCAGCCCGGACAGGGGCCCCCGCGAGCAGTACTTC | CASSPDRGPREQYF
TRBJ1-6 | - | TRBV6-1 | - | TGTGCCAGCAGTGACAGAAATTCACCCCTCCACTTT | CASSDRNSPLHF
TRBJ2-1 | TRBD2 | TRBV7-3 | - | TGTGCCAGCAGCCCTAGCGGAGGCTCCTACAATGAGCAGTTCTTC | CASSPSGGSYNEQFF
TRBJ1-6 | - | TRBV2 | few | TGTGCCAGCAGTGAAAATTTGGGACACGACGGAGATTCACCCCTCCACTTT | CASSENLGHDGDSPLHF
TRBJ2-7 | - | TRBV19 | - | TGTGCCAGTAGTATTGGGCAGGGGCAATACGAGCAGTACTTC | CASSIGQGQYEQYF
TRBJ1-5 | TRBD1 | TRBV18 | - | TGTGCCAGCTCACCGGGACAGGCTTTACGGCCCCAGCATTTT | CASSPGQALRPQHF
TRBJ2-7 | TRBD2 | TRBV7-2 | - | TGTGCCAGCAGGGAAGCGGGGCCTAACTACGAGCAGTACTTC | CASREAGPNYEQYF
TRBJ1-2 | TRBD1 | TRBV30 | - | TGCGCCTGGGGACAGATTGGCTACACCTTC | CAWGQIGYTF
TRBJ2-7 | - | TRBV19 | once | TGTGCCAGTGCGTCCGGGACTCAAGGAATTCGGCAGTACTTC | CASASGTQGIRQYF
TRBJ2-7 | - | TRBV29-1 | - | TGCAGCGTTGAAAAGGGGGACTACGAGCAGTACTTC | CSVEKGDYEQYF
TRBJ2-5 | TRBD2 | TRBV7-2 | - | TGTGCCAGCAGCTTAGAGCCGGGACTAGCGTGGGAGACCCAGTACTTC | CASSLEPGLAWETQYF
TRBJ1-3 | - | TRBV5-6 | once | TGTGCCAGCAGCTTGGGGGGACACGCTGGAAACACCATATATTTT | CASSLGGHAGNTIYF
TRBJ2-2 | TRBD2 | TRBV30 | - | TGTGCCAGCGGGACTACGCTGTCCGGGGAGCTGTTTTTT | CASGTTLSGELFF
TRBJ2-7 | - | TRBV5-6 | - | TGTGCCAGCAGCTTGGGTTGGACTTCCTACGAGCAGTACTTC | CASSLGWTSYEQYF
TRBJ2-2 | - | TRBV7-2 | - | TGTGCCAGCAGCTTAGTCAGCACCGGGGAGCTGTTTTTT | CASSLVSTGELFF
TRBJ1-4 | TRBD1 | TRBV19 | - | TGTGCCAGTAGTATGGGTCCGGGACAGAGAAGGGGAACTAATGAAAAACTGTTTTTT | CASSMGPGQRRGTNEKLFF
TRBJ2-4 | - | TRBV19 | - | TGTGCCAGTAGTATAGGAAAGGGGGGGGGCAAAAACATTCAGTACTTC | CASSIGKGGGKNIQYF
TRBJ2-5 | - | TRBV6-4 | - | TGTGCCAGCCGGGCCCCACCGAGGGGGCAAGAGACCCAGTACTTC | CASRAPPRGQETQYF
TRBJ2-3 | - | TRBV5-1 | few | TGCGCCAGCCACTCTCTCCCCACAGATACGCAGTATTTT | CASHSLPTDTQYF
TRBJ1-4 | - | TRBV19 | - | TGTGCCAGTAGTATTTGGGAGATAAATGAAAAACTGTTTTTT | CASSIWEINEKLFF
TRBJ2-3 | - | TRBV7-9 | - | TGTGCCAGCAGCTCAGGGGTTGCCCCCACAGATACGCAGTATTTT | CASSSGVAPTDTQYF
TRBJ2-7 | TRBD2 | TRBV29-1 | - | TGCAGCGTTTACAGCGGGAAAGCCTACGAGCAGTACTTC | CSVYSGKAYEQYF
TRBJ2-1 | TRBD2 | TRBV25-1 | - | TGTGCCACCAGTGGACTAGCGGGAGTTAATGAGCAGTTCTTC | CATSGLAGVNEQFF
TRBJ1-2 | - | TRBV7-9 | - | TGTGCCAGCAGCCAGGTGTGGGGCTACACCTTC | CASSQVWGYTF
TRBJ2-2 | TRBD1 | TRBV27 | once | TGTGCCAGCAGTTCCGCGGACAGGAACGCCGGGGAGCTGTTTTTT | CASSSADRNAGELFF
TRBJ2-2 | TRBD2 | TRBV2 | once | TGTGCCAGCAGTGAAGTGGTAGGCGGGGGGCCGAACACCGGGGAGCTGTTTTTT | CASSEVVGGGPNTGELFF
TRBJ2-7 | TRBD1 | TRBV11-3 | - | TGTGCCAGCAGCTTAGAATATGGACAGGGGGCTTCCTACGAGCAGTACTTC | CASSLEYGQGASYEQYF
TRBJ2-1 | TRBD2 | TRBV7-3 | - | TGTGCCAGCAGCTTATCGGGACTAATCTACAATGAGCAGTTCTTC | CASSLSGLIYNEQFF
TRBJ1-2 | TRBD1 | TRBV7-2 | - | TGTGCCAGCAGTCCACAGGGGTCTAGTAATGGCTACACCTTC | CASSPQGSSNGYTF
TRBJ1-2 | - | TRBV11-2 | - | TGTGCCAGCAGCCCAGGGGTTTACGGCTACACCTTC | CASSPGVYGYTF
TRBJ1-1 | - | TRBV19 | once | TGTGCCAGTACCGCCTCGAGAATGGCTTTCTTT | CASTASRMAFF